Following are 11 T cell receptor beta chains from one sample sequenced in a study of metastatic and nonmetastatic thyroid tumors. From the PCR reads, TCRdb re-called clones with MiXCR. The profile shows 20,000 to 30,000 clones, roughly 13% of them singletons. Thyroid surgery was preceded by no treatment in any patient. The sample taken for sequencing was blood. The receptor set was obtained from a female donor with papillary thyroid cancer or a benign thyroid nodule (not recorded which). Some clones in this sample may be carry-over from other donors' samples.

This clone showed up many times. Other DNA sequences within the sample encode an identical CDR3. This sequence joins TRBV18 and TRBJ2-7; D gene uncertain. Germline loops: CDR1 KGHSH, CDR2 LQKENI. The CDR3 spans 12 residues. V was shortened by 2 bases and J by 3 bases, with 5 bases between the two germline ends. CDR3 nucleotide sequence: TGTGCCAGCTCACCAGTGAGCTACGAGCAGTACTTC. Its translation: CASSPVSYEQYF.

The chain is built from TRBV12-3 or TRBV12-4 and TRBJ1-5; 8 nucleotides match TRBD1. The CDR3 spans 14 residues. J gave up 7 bases and V 6 bases, and 8 bases lay outside the gene matches. As DNA, the CDR3 is TGTGCCAGCAGCGAAACAGGGGGGAAACAGCCCCAGCATTTT. Translating gives CASSETGGKQPQHF.

In its sample, this clone was seen many times. The J gene is TRBJ2-7, the V gene TRBV19, with TRBD1 as a possible D gene (7 bases). CDR1 and CDR2 from the germline V gene are LNHDA and SQIVND (reference sequence). V lost 0 bases and J lost 3, with 12 bases in between. CDR3 size: 15 residues. The CDR3 DNA sequence: TGTGCCAGTAGTATAGAGGAGGGGGCGAACTACGAGCAGTACTTC. Translated, it gives CASSIEEGANYEQYF.

This clone rates as medium-sized. V usage is TRBV6-2 or TRBV6-3 and J usage is TRBJ2-7, with TRBD2 identical over 8 bases. The CDR3 spans 18 residues. From germline, CDR1 is MNHEY and CDR2 SVGEGT. V gave up 2 bases and J gave up 0 bases; unmatched junction bases: 12. The CDR3 region is CASSYDSRSGGSSYEQYF. CDR3 bases: TGTGCCAGCAGTTACGACTCGCGATCGGGAGGGAGCTCCTACGAGCAGTACTTC.

At least ten counts were recorded for this clone. This chain connects TRBV10-3 to TRBJ1-1, with D possibly matching TRBD1 (6 bases). CDR1 and CDR2 from the germline V gene are ENHRY and SYGVKD. The CDR3 length is 16 residues. V dropped 0 bases and J dropped 1 base, with 12 bases sitting between them. The CDR3 is CAISESEDRPNTEAFF. The CDR3 region has the DNA TGTGCCATCAGTGAGTCAGAAGACAGGCCGAACACTGAAGCTTTCTTT.

The chain employs TRBV27 and TRBJ2-6; a weak D match, TRBD1 (5 bases). The CDR3 is made up of 15 amino acids. V was cut by 3 bases and J by 8 bases, with 14 bases left in between. Germline V gene lookup returns CDR1 MNHEY and CDR2 SMNVEV (reference sequence). CDR3 coding DNA: TGTGCCAGCAGTTTCGCAACAGGTTGGTCCAACGTCCTGACTTTC. As protein: CASSFATGWSNVLTF.

Ten or more counts support this clone. J is TRBJ1-5 and V is TRBV12-3 or TRBV12-4; D might be TRBD1 (5 bases). V was pared by 6 bases and J by 7 bases, with 16 bases between. This CDR3 is 14 amino acids long. CDR3 sequence: CASSDSFWAQPQHF. DNA of the CDR3: TGTGCCAGCAGCGACAGTTTCTGGGCGCAGCCCCAGCATTTT.

This clone was counted ten times or more. The V and J genes are TRBV9 and TRBJ2-1, with 13 bases matching TRBD2. The CDR3 covers 19 residues. The V segment lost 3 bases and the J segment 4 bases; nucleotides outside the gene matches: 13. Germline CDR1 and CDR2: SGDLS and YYNGEE. CDR3 sequence (DNA): TGTGCCAGCAGCGGAGAGCGGGGCAAGGGACTAGCGGGGTACAATGAGCAGTTCTTC. Encoded protein: CASSGERGKGLAGYNEQFF.

This clone is labeled as medium-sized. V and J are TRBV20-1 and TRBJ2-7; TRBD2 aligns across 11 bases. The CDR3 loop spans 14 amino acids. Germline lookup yields CDR1 DFQATT and CDR2 SNEGSKA (reference sequence). V lost 4 bases and J lost 3; bases outside the gene matches: 5. The CDR3 DNA reads as TGCAGTGCTACACTAGCGGGAGTTGACTACGAGCAGTACTTC. Residues: CSATLAGVDYEQYF.

This clone was seen many times. CDR3 DNA: TGTGCCAGCATGGTAGTCAATGAGCAGTTCTTC. Residues: CASMVVNEQFF. The chain carries TRBV2 and TRBJ2-1; D gene uncertain. V was clipped by 7 bases and J by 6 bases, with 7 bases between them. Germline values: CDR1 SNHLY, CDR2 FYNNEI. The CDR3 totals 11 residues. Complete variable domain (other parts from reference TRBV2 and TRBJ2-1): EPEVTQTPSHQVTQMGQEVILRCVPISNHLYFYWYRQILGQKVEFLVSFYNNEISEKSEIFDDQFSVERPDGSNFTLKIRSTKLEDSAMYFCASMVVNEQFFGPGTRLTVL.

This clone appeared many times. V and J are TRBV29-1 and TRBJ2-5; possible D gene TRBD2, 6 bases. This CDR3 is built from 12 residues. V gave up 3 bases and J gave up 8 bases, with 13 bases separating them. From germline, CDR1 is SQVTM and CDR2 ANQGSEA. The CDR3 nucleotides read TGCAGCGTTGACGGGGGTAGGGATACCCAGTACTTC. It specifies CSVDGGRDTQYF. Full variable domain (missing parts from reference TRBV29-1 and TRBJ2-5): SAVISQKPSRDICQRGTSLTIQCQVDSQVTMMFWYRQQPGQSLTLIATANQGSEATYESGFVIDKFPISRPNLTFSTLTVSNMSPEDSSIYLCSVDGGRDTQYFGPGTRLLVL.